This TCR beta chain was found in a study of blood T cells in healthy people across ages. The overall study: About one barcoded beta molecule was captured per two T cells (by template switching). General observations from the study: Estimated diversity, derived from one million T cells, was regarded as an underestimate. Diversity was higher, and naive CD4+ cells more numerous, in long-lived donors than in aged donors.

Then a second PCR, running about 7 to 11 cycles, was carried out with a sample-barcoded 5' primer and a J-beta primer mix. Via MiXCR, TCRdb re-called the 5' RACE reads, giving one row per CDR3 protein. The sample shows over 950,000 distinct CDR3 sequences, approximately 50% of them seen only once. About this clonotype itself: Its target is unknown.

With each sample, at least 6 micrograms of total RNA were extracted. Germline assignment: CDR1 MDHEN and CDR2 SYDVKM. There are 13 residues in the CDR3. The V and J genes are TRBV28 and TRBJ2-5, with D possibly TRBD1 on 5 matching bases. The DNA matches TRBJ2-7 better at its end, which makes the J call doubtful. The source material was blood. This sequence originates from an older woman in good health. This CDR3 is CASTRTRVGEQYF. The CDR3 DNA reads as TGTGCCAGCACGAGAACCAGGGTGGGCGAGCAGTACTTC.